These 30 T cell receptor beta chains were sequenced from one sample in a study of identical twins. TCRdb processed the 5' RACE reads anew with MiXCR; each CDR3 protein has one entry. The sample lists hundreds of thousands of distinct CDR3 sequences, 20% to 30% occurring once. The same sample was also studied in work on T cells expressing NK-cell markers.

Material for sequencing was CD4+ T cells sorted from blood. These receptors all come from a woman in her late teens or twenties in good health.

This clonotype has just a few counts. The chain is built from TRBV6-1 and TRBJ2-3; a possible D gene is TRBD2 (6 bases). Germline V gene sequence: CDR1 MNHNS, CDR2 SASEGT. Trimming shortened V by 5 bases and J by 6 bases, and 12 bases separated the two germline ends. The CDR3 sequence is 13 residues long. The CDR3 sequence is CASSRLVGDTQYF. Written as DNA, the CDR3 is TGTGCCAGCAGTAGACTAGTCGGGGATACGCAGTATTTT.

V usage is TRBV7-2 and J usage is TRBJ2-1; D gene ambiguous. V lost 4 bases to trimming and J lost 1 base, with 8 bases between them. The CDR3 is 14 amino acids. Per germline, CDR1 SGHTA and CDR2 FQGNSA. CDR3 sequence reads: CASSSPSSYNEQFF. The CDR3 DNA follows: TGTGCCAGCAGCTCGCCGAGTTCCTACAATGAGCAGTTCTTC.

The genes are TRBV2 and TRBJ2-1; the D call may be TRBD1 or TRBD2 (6 bases each). This CDR3 is built from 13 residues. V dropped 5 bases and J dropped 15 bases, with 20 bases sitting between them. CDR1 and CDR2 (germline): SNHLY, FYNNEI. CDR3: CASSLQGLPFWFF. For the CDR3, the DNA is TGTGCCAGCAGTCTACAGGGACTTCCTTTTTGGTTCTTC.

V usage is TRBV5-1 and J usage is TRBJ2-3; 12 bases are shared with TRBD1. The CDR3 covers 16 residues. CDR1 is SGHRS, CDR2 YFSETQ, per germline. J was trimmed by 4 bases and V by 4 bases; bases with no gene match: 7. CDR3 nucleotide sequence: TGCGCCAGCAGCCCACCCGGGACAGGGGGCGCAGATACGCAGTATTTT. Translation gives CASSPPGTGGADTQYF.

This clonotype was counted a few times. J is TRBJ2-5 and V is TRBV12-3 or TRBV12-4; D might be TRBD2 (6 bases). V was shortened by 8 bases and J by 1 base, with 14 bases between the two germline ends. The CDR3 contains 14 residues. Here the CDR3 reads CASAPAGFQETQYF. In DNA form, the CDR3 reads TGTGCCAGCGCACCCGCGGGATTCCAAGAGACCCAGTACTTC.

The chain carries TRBV12-5 and TRBJ2-1, with D possibly called TRBD1 or TRBD2 (5 bases each). Germline V gene data show CDR1 as LGHNT and CDR2 as FRNRAP. This CDR3 has 12 amino acids. Trimming took 1 base from V and 15 from J, leaving 13 bases between them. CDR3 sequence reads: CASGLGEGSTFF. The DNA of the CDR3 is TGTGCTAGTGGTTTGGGAGAGGGGTCAACGTTCTTC. The complete variable domain, with remaining parts taken from reference TRBV12-5 and TRBJ2-1, reads DARVTQTPRHKVTEMGQEVTMRCQPILGHNTVFWYRQTMMQGLELLAYFRNRAPLDDSGMPKDRFSAEMPDATLATLKIQPSEPRDSAVYFCASGLGEGSTFFGPGTRLTVL.

This chain joins TRBV15 and TRBJ2-7; D possibly uses TRBD1 or TRBD2 (5 bases each). Looked up from germline, CDR1 is LNHNV and CDR2 is YYDKDF (reference sequence). The CDR3 runs to 13 residues. V was shortened by 7 bases and J by 5 bases, with 15 bases between the two germline ends. CDR3 sequence reads: CATTRSMGDEQYF. CDR3 coding DNA: TGTGCCACCACCCGAAGCATGGGGGACGAGCAGTACTTC. The full variable domain, completed using reference TRBV15 and TRBJ2-7, is DAMVIQNPRYQVTQFGKPVTLSCSQTLNHNVMYWYQQKSSQAPKLLFHYYDKDFNNEADTPDNFQSRRPNTSFCFLDIRSPGLGDTAMYLCATTRSMGDEQYFGPGTRLTVT.

This clonotype was counted a few times. This chain uses TRBV20-1 with TRBJ1-1, with 7 bases identical to TRBD1. V lost 6 bases, J lost 5 bases, and 9 bases stayed unmatched. The germline V gene encodes CDR1 DFQATT and CDR2 SNEGSKA (reference sequence). This CDR3 has 13 amino acids. CDR3 nucleotides: TGCAGTGCAAAGCCAGGGGGTCTTACTGAAGCTTTCTTT. Translated: CSAKPGGLTEAFF.

In its sample, this clonotype was seen a few times. The chain carries TRBV9 and TRBJ1-5; D unclear. V was shortened by 0 bases and J by 10 bases, with 14 bases between the two germline ends. Germline CDR1 and CDR2: SGDLS and YYNGEE. CDR3 size: 14 residues. The CDR3 spells CASSVDTGVYPQHF. The DNA of the CDR3 is TGTGCCAGCAGCGTAGATACGGGAGTATACCCCCAGCATTTT. Looking up the rest from reference TRBV9 and TRBJ1-5 gives the full variable domain: DSGVTQTPKHLITATGQRVTLRCSPRSGDLSVYWYQQSLDQGLQFLIQYYNGEERAKGNILERFSAQQFPDLHSELNLSSLELGDSALYFCASSVDTGVYPQHFGDGTRLSIL.

This chain joins TRBV6-2 or TRBV6-3 and TRBJ2-7, with unresolved D. The CDR3 extends over 13 amino acids. Germline loops: CDR1 MNHEY, CDR2 SVGEGT. Trimming shortened V by 2 bases and J by 5 bases, and 10 bases separated the two germline ends. The CDR3 bases are TGTGCCAGCAGTTACAGGGTAAGGCACGAGCAGTACTTC. Its protein product is CASSYRVRHEQYF.

This clonotype was counted a few times. This rearrangement joins TRBV5-6 to TRBJ2-3; 9 nucleotides match TRBD1. The germline gives CDR1 SGHDT, CDR2 YYEEEE. Trimming at V came to 1 base and at J to 2 bases, leaving 11 bases not matched to a gene. The CDR3 runs to 18 residues. CDR3 sequence: CASSLSLGTGPNTDTQYF. The DNA for the CDR3 is TGTGCCAGCAGCTTGTCCTTGGGGACAGGGCCGAACACAGATACGCAGTATTTT.

CDR3 DNA sequence: TGCGCCAGCAGCGGCGGGAGTGAGGACAATGAGCAGTTCTTC. This encodes CASSGGSEDNEQFF. V usage is TRBV5-1 and J usage is TRBJ2-1; TRBD2 agrees at 7 bases. Germline V CDR1 and CDR2: SGHRS, YFSETQ. There are 14 residues in the CDR3. Trimming at V came to 4 bases and at J to 5 bases, leaving 6 bases not matched to a gene. Using reference TRBV5-1 and TRBJ2-1 for the parts outside the CDR3, the full variable domain is KAGVTQTPRYLIKTRGQQVTLSCSPISGHRSVSWYQQTPGQGLQFLFEYFSETQRNKGNFPGRFSGRQFSNSRSEMNVSTLELGDSALYLCASSGGSEDNEQFFGPGTRLTVL.

The sample holds a few counts of this clonotype. V usage is TRBV4-3 and J usage is TRBJ2-1; TRBD2 agrees at 8 bases. CDR3 length: 14 amino acids. Germline assignment: CDR1 LGHNA and CDR2 YSLEER. J gave up 10 bases and V 2 bases, and 7 bases lay outside the gene matches. CDR3 sequence reads: CASSQSREGREQFF. In DNA form, the CDR3 reads TGCGCCAGCAGCCAATCCCGGGAGGGGAGAGAGCAGTTCTTC.

J is TRBJ1-5 and V is TRBV30, with D perhaps matching TRBD1 (6 bases). Deletions cut 1 base from V and 8 bases from J, with 12 bases between. Per the germline V gene, CDR1 is GTSNPN and CDR2 is SVGIG (reference sequence). The CDR3 contains 13 residues. In nucleotides, the CDR3 is TGTGCCTGGAGTGAACAGGGCCAGGAGCCCCAGCATTTT. It yields the protein CAWSEQGQEPQHF.

There are many counts of this clonotype. V usage is TRBV12-3 or TRBV12-4 and J usage is TRBJ1-1; 7 bases line up with TRBD1. CDR3 length: 15 residues. The V and J ends lost 6 bases and 0 bases, in that order; junction bases with no gene match: 7. The DNA of the CDR3 is TGTGCCAGCAGCCCCAGGGGGGCTATGAACACTGAAGCTTTCTTT. Protein: CASSPRGAMNTEAFF.

This clonotype was seen more than once but under ten times. This chain connects TRBV5-6 to TRBJ1-5; a possible D gene is TRBD1 (6 bases). Between the trimmed V and J ends, which lost 4 bases and 4 bases, there was a span of 21 bases. The CDR3 consists of 17 residues. Looked up from germline, CDR1 is SGHDT and CDR2 is YYEEEE. CDR3 nucleotides: TGTGCCAGCAGCCCTAGCGGGGCAGGGGTGGTGAATCAGCCCCAGCATTTT. It codes for CASSPSGAGVVNQPQHF.

The CDR3 DNA reads as TGCAGTGCTAAAGGTTTCGGCCAGCCCCAGCATTTT. This sequence encodes CSAKGFGQPQHF. The chain is built from TRBV20-1 and TRBJ1-5; D not resolved. The CDR3 totals 12 residues. Trimming took 4 bases from V and 7 from J, leaving 11 bases between them. CDR1 DFQATT and CDR2 SNEGSKA come from the germline V gene (reference sequence).

J is TRBJ1-4 and V is TRBV6-1; D gene ambiguous. CDR1 and CDR2 (germline): MNHNS, SASEGT. The V gene lost 7 bases and the J gene lost 11 bases, with 20 bases spanning the gap. This CDR3 is 14 amino acids long. CDR3 protein: CASNLLGRPEKLFF. The CDR3 DNA sequence: TGTGCCAGCAACCTCCTCGGACGGCCCGAGAAACTGTTTTTT.

This clonotype was detected a few times. The chain carries TRBV5-1 and TRBJ2-7; 14 bases are a match to TRBD2. J lost 5 bases, V lost 2 bases, and 6 bases had no gene match. The germline V gene has CDR1 SGHRS and CDR2 YFSETQ. The CDR3 is made up of 16 amino acids. CDR3 amino acids: CASSFGTSGGLHEQYF. CDR3 DNA: TGCGCCAGCAGCTTCGGGACTAGCGGGGGTCTCCACGAGCAGTACTTC.

V is TRBV14 and J is TRBJ2-1, with D maybe TRBD2 (6 bases). The V end lost 3 bases, the J end lost 0 bases, and 9 bases lay between the germline ends. In germline, CDR1 is SGHDN, CDR2 FVKESK. This CDR3 spans 15 amino acids. The CDR3 protein is CASSQRGFSYNEQFF. The CDR3 DNA reads TGTGCCAGCAGCCAGCGGGGTTTCTCCTACAATGAGCAGTTCTTC.

This clonotype was detected only a few times. The rearrangement uses TRBV5-1 and TRBJ1-2; TRBD1 might be the D (5 bases). The CDR3 consists of 13 residues. The V end was cut by 3 bases, the J end by 4 bases, with 10 bases between. The germline gives CDR1 SGHRS, CDR2 YFSETQ. CDR3 coding DNA: TGCGCCAGCAGCTCCCCGGACATCTATGGCTACACCTTC. Its protein is CASSSPDIYGYTF.

The chain combines TRBV20-1 with TRBJ2-1, with 10 bases aligning to TRBD2. V lost 3 bases, J lost 10 bases, and 6 bases stayed unmatched. This CDR3 comprises 13 residues. Germline V gene sequence: CDR1 DFQATT, CDR2 SNEGSKA (reference sequence). The CDR3 coding sequence is TGCAGTGCTAGGAGCGGGAGGGCCCGGGAGCAGTTCTTC. This translates into CSARSGRAREQFF.

This clonotype was recorded only once. V gene TRBV9 combines with J gene TRBJ1-6, with 8 positions matching TRBD1. Germline CDR1 is SGDLS and CDR2 is YYNGEE. The trim removed 2 bases at V and 7 bases at J, leaving 8 bases unmatched. This CDR3 has 16 residues. CDR3 protein: CASSVNQGAMNSPLHF. The DNA of the CDR3 is TGTGCCAGCAGCGTTAACCAGGGGGCGATGAATTCACCCCTCCACTTT.

This clonotype was seen more than once but under ten times. The rearrangement links TRBV20-1 to TRBJ2-3; the match to TRBD2 covers 10 bases. In germline, CDR1 is DFQATT, CDR2 SNEGSKA (reference sequence). V dropped 4 bases and J dropped 6; count of bases not matched to a gene: 7. This CDR3 has 14 residues. The CDR3 sequence: CSAMASGGPDTQYF. The CDR3 DNA sequence: TGCAGTGCTATGGCTAGCGGGGGCCCGGATACGCAGTATTTT.

This clonotype was counted only a few times. This sequence joins TRBV19 and TRBJ2-6; D is undetermined. V dropped 3 bases and J dropped 0 bases, with 3 bases sitting between them. The CDR3 consists of 14 residues. Germline V gives CDR1 LNHDA, CDR2 SQIVND (reference sequence). CDR3 coding DNA: TGTGCCAGTAGTATCGGCTCTGGGGCCAACGTCCTGACTTTC. This codes for CASSIGSGANVLTF.

This chain uses TRBV24-1 with TRBJ2-2; 10 nucleotides match TRBD1. Germline V gene data show CDR1 as KGHDR and CDR2 as SFDVKD. This CDR3 region has 15 residues. Germline trimming cut 4 bases from V and 3 bases from J; bases unmatched to any gene: 1. CDR3 sequence (DNA): TGTGCCACCAGTGAGGGGACAGGGGACACCGGGGAGCTGTTTTTT. Residues: CATSEGTGDTGELFF.

The chain links TRBV24-1 to TRBJ1-1, with D unresolved. V shed 5 bases and J shed 1 base, with 7 bases lying between them. Germline V gives CDR1 KGHDR, CDR2 SFDVKD. The CDR3 runs to 13 residues. The CDR3 is CATSGNPNTEAFF. CDR3 bases: TGTGCCACCAGTGGTAATCCGAACACTGAAGCTTTCTTT.

The rearrangement links TRBV7-2 to TRBJ2-7; 15 nucleotides align to TRBD2. V trimming: 0 bases; J trimming: 2 bases; junction bases outside the gene matches: 5. The CDR3 extends over 18 amino acids. CDR1 SGHTA and CDR2 FQGNSA come from the germline V gene. The CDR3 region has the DNA TGTGCCAGCAGCTTAGCAGGGACTAGCGGGGGGCCAACCTACGAGCAGTACTTC. Translating it yields CASSLAGTSGGPTYEQYF.

This clonotype has just a few counts. The chain links TRBV12-3 or TRBV12-4 to TRBJ2-7; 9 bases match TRBD1. The CDR3 has 16 residues. The V segment lost 7 bases and the J segment 6 bases; nucleotides outside the gene matches: 16. CDR3 in DNA: TGTGCCAGCAATACCGGGACCGGGACAGGGACTCGCGAGCAGTACTTC. Its translation: CASNTGTGTGTREQYF.

The sample holds a few counts of this clonotype. The rearrangement joins TRBV2 to TRBJ2-1; no definite D call. V lost 7 bases and J lost 7, with 23 bases in between. The CDR3 has 16 residues. CDR1 is SNHLY and CDR2 is FYNNEI in the germline V gene. CDR3 in amino acids: CASKRELSTFGNEQFF. The CDR3 bases are TGTGCCAGCAAAAGGGAACTCTCTACTTTCGGTAATGAGCAGTTCTTC.